Below are 18 T cell receptor beta chains sequenced from a single sample in a study of cytomegalovirus exposure and HLA in healthy donors. 13 Jbeta primers and 60 Vbeta primers were used for the PCR. Clones were read by immunoSEQ multiplex PCR, and TCRdb kept only the in-frame ones, dropping some. The table records approximately 120,000 clones, about four fifths of them present only once. Material for sequencing was PBMCs. The receptors derive from a woman in her twenties or thirties in good health and CMV-seronegative.

This clone was seen a handful of times. This chain joins TRBV19 and TRBJ2-3; no reliable D call. This CDR3 has 13 amino acids. Deletions cut 3 bases from V and 1 base from J, with 5 bases between. Germline CDR1 reads LNHDA; CDR2 reads SQIVND (reference sequence). The CDR3 is CASSMSGTDTQYF. In DNA form, the CDR3 reads TGTGCCAGTAGTATGAGCGGCACAGATACGCAGTATTTT.

The chain uses TRBV5-1 and TRBJ1-5; D call uncertain. Trimming removed 3 bases at V and 9 bases at J, with 22 bases between. Germline CDR1 reads SGHRS; CDR2 reads YFSETQ. The CDR3 is 16 residues long. The CDR3, as DNA: TGCGCCAGCAGCTCCCAAAACGTGGCGGGAATTGGGCCCCAGCATTTT. Protein product: CASSSQNVAGIGPQHF.

V is TRBV5-1 and J is TRBJ2-1; the match to TRBD2 covers 11 bases. There are 15 residues in the CDR3. V lost 4 bases, J lost 3 bases, and 3 bases stayed unmatched. In germline, CDR1 is SGHRS, CDR2 YFSETQ. For the CDR3, the DNA is TGCGCCAGCAGCCAAGGGACTAGCGGCTACAATGAGCAGTTCTTC. This sequence encodes CASSQGTSGYNEQFF. Filled out from reference TRBV5-1 and TRBJ2-1, the complete variable domain reads KAGVTQTPRYLIKTRGQQVTLSCSPISGHRSVSWYQQTPGQGLQFLFEYFSETQRNKGNFPGRFSGRQFSNSRSEMNVSTLELGDSALYLCASSQGTSGYNEQFFGPGTRLTVL.

The chain joins TRBV7-9 to TRBJ1-4, with no clear D. V lost 4 bases and J 5 bases, leaving 14 bases between the germline ends. The CDR3 loop spans 15 amino acids. Germline V gene data show CDR1 as SEHNR and CDR2 as FQNEAQ (reference sequence). For the CDR3, the DNA is TGTGCCAGCAGCTCTATAAAAGAAGCAAATGAAAAACTGTTTTTT. Translated, it gives CASSSIKEANEKLFF.

The rearrangement links TRBV28 to TRBJ1-1, with D possibly being TRBD1 (5 bases). This CDR3 region has 13 residues. Germline CDR1 MDHEN, CDR2 SYDVKM. Trimming removed 5 bases from V and 7 bases from J, with 14 bases in between. CDR3 bases: TGTGCCAGCAGTCCCGGGGGGAGGCTTGAAGCTTTCTTT. It yields the protein CASSPGGRLEAFF.

This rearrangement joins TRBV29-1 to TRBJ1-2; no clear D gene. V was pared by 6 bases and J by 6 bases, with 11 bases between. The CDR3 is 11 amino acids. CDR1 and CDR2 (germline): SQVTM, ANQGSEA. CDR3 sequence: CSVQDLDGYTF. CDR3 sequence (DNA): TGCAGCGTGCAGGATTTGGATGGCTACACCTTC.

V is TRBV9 and J is TRBJ2-7; weak D call: TRBD2 (6 bases). The CDR3 runs 14 residues. V was cut by 3 bases and J by 0 bases, with 10 bases left in between. Germline CDR1 SGDLS, CDR2 YYNGEE. The CDR3 reads CASSGGGTSYEQYF. The CDR3 DNA follows: TGTGCCAGCAGCGGCGGCGGGACCTCCTACGAGCAGTACTTC.

The chain has TRBV19 and TRBJ2-1; 7 bases are shared with TRBD2. V dropped 7 bases and J dropped 15; count of bases not matched to a gene: 21. The CDR3 is 15 residues long. Looked up from germline, CDR1 is LNHDA and CDR2 is SQIVND (reference sequence). The CDR3, as DNA: TGTGCCAGTAATGCGGTTAGCTCCAAGCGGGAAGAGTCGTTCTTC. Its translation: CASNAVSSKREESFF.

The J gene is TRBJ1-4, the V gene TRBV29-1; 8 bases map to TRBD1. Germline V gene sequence: CDR1 SQVTM, CDR2 ANQGSEA. CDR3 length: 14 amino acids. The trim removed 8 bases at V and 10 bases at J, leaving 15 bases unmatched. The CDR3 loop is CSIAQGAEVGKLFF. In nucleotides, the CDR3 is TGCAGCATAGCGCAGGGGGCGGAAGTTGGAAAACTGTTTTTT.

The chain carries TRBV6-1 and TRBJ2-5, with 9 bases identical to TRBD2. The J call is in doubt because the DNA end fits TRBJ2-7 better. This CDR3 has 15 amino acids. The germline gives CDR1 MNHNS, CDR2 SASEGT. The CDR3 DNA reads TGTGCCAGCAGTGTCATTAGCGGGAGTTCCTACGAGCAGTACTTC. Translation: CASSVISGSSYEQYF.

This rearrangement joins TRBV10-3 to TRBJ1-4; D is perhaps TRBD1 (5 bases). This CDR3 region has 13 residues. CDR1 and CDR2 (germline): ENHRY, SYGVKD. V dropped 10 bases and J dropped 8 bases, with 17 bases sitting between them. The DNA of the CDR3 is TGTGCCACCGGTGCAGGGAAGGAGGAAAAACTGTTTTTT. Its protein product is CATGAGKEEKLFF.

CDR3 residues: CASSYSGTSVLEQFF. The DNA for the CDR3 is TGTGCCAGCAGTTACTCCGGGACTAGCGTACTTGAGCAGTTCTTC. V gene TRBV6-5 combines with J gene TRBJ2-1, with TRBD2 matching over 10 bases. Germline V gene data show CDR1 as MNHEY and CDR2 as SVGAGI. With V trimmed by 0 bases and J by 9 bases, 5 bases remained unmatched. The CDR3 has 15 residues.

The V and J genes are TRBV7-9 and TRBJ1-1; no firm D call. V shed 3 bases and J shed 5 bases, with 16 bases lying between them. In germline, CDR1 is SEHNR, CDR2 FQNEAQ (reference sequence). There are 15 residues in the CDR3. Written as DNA, the CDR3 is TGTGCCAGCAGCTTCCCGGAGGCTTACAATACTGAAGCTTTCTTT. It codes for CASSFPEAYNTEAFF.

This sequence joins TRBV5-8 and TRBJ1-2, with TRBD1 matching over 9 bases. Germline V gene sequence: CDR1 SGHTS, CDR2 YDEGEE. V was pared by 4 bases and J by 8 bases, with 9 bases of the junction left unmatched. The CDR3 consists of 14 residues. CDR3 protein: CASSRGQGLNGYTF. The CDR3 bases are TGTGCCAGCAGCAGGGGACAGGGCCTAAACGGCTACACCTTC.

V usage is TRBV5-1 and J usage is TRBJ2-7, with D possibly matching TRBD1 (6 bases). The CDR3 runs 14 residues. Germline lookup yields CDR1 SGHRS and CDR2 YFSETQ. The germline V and J ends were trimmed by 1 base and 6 bases, with 14 bases remaining between them. This CDR3 reads CASSLRGQPGEQYF. CDR3 nucleotides: TGCGCCAGCAGCTTGAGGGGACAACCGGGCGAGCAGTACTTC.

V and J are TRBV12-2 and TRBJ2-7; TRBD2 is the table's D call and was not checked against the DNA. TRBV12-2 is classified as a pseudogene. The CDR3 sequence is 15 residues long. This CDR3 reads CASRSETSGSDEQYF. As DNA, the CDR3 is TGTGCAAGTCGCTCAGAGACTAGCGGGAGTGACGAGCAGTACTTC.

The chain joins TRBV7-8 to TRBJ1-2; TRBD1 matches at 8 bases. The CDR3 loop spans 17 amino acids. V lost 5 bases, J lost 0 bases, and 11 bases stayed unmatched. Germline CDR1 reads SGHVS; CDR2 reads FQNEAQ. The chain's CDR3 is CASSRPPWDRPNYGYTF. The CDR3 DNA follows: TGTGCCAGCAGCCGACCCCCCTGGGACAGGCCTAACTATGGCTACACCTTC.

The V gene is TRBV6-1, the J gene TRBJ1-5; D not resolved. Trimming pared 4 bases from V and 6 bases from J, leaving 13 bases between. The CDR3 covers 14 residues. Germline V gene lookup returns CDR1 MNHNS and CDR2 SASEGT. CDR3 amino acids: CASSANNPGQPQHF. The CDR3 region has the DNA TGTGCCAGCAGTGCAAATAATCCAGGTCAGCCCCAGCATTTT.